These 5 T cell receptor beta chains were all obtained from the same sample, sequenced in a study of cytomegalovirus exposure and HLA in healthy donors. Amplification used 60 Vbeta primers and 13 Jbeta primers. The protocol was immunoSEQ multiplex PCR, while the TCRdb copy is restricted to in-frame clones and leaves out a portion. The table includes about 74,000 clones, around 70% detected once. Input material: PBMCs. All receptors derive from a woman in her forties in good health and CMV-seropositive.

CDR3 in amino acids: CASSKRGGDQPQHF. For the CDR3, the DNA is TGTGCCAGCAGCAAACGGGGAGGGGATCAGCCCCAGCATTTT. The gene calls are TRBV7-2 and TRBJ1-5, with a tentative D call TRBD1 (5 bases). The CDR3 totals 14 residues. Germline-derived CDR1 and CDR2 are SGHTA and FQGNSA. V was shortened by 5 bases and J by 5 bases, with 13 bases between the two germline ends.

The rearrangement joins TRBV6-1 to TRBJ2-7; TRBD1 matches 9 bases. After removal of 1 base from V and 2 bases from J, the junction contained 0 bases not matched to a gene. Germline V gene lookup returns CDR1 MNHNS and CDR2 SASEGT. The CDR3 spans 14 residues. CDR3 sequence reads: CASSEGQGAYEQYF. As DNA, the CDR3 is TGTGCCAGCAGTGAAGGACAGGGGGCCTACGAGCAGTACTTC.

This chain connects TRBV5-1 to TRBJ2-3; TRBD1 is a possible D gene (5 bases). CDR3 length: 15 residues. V was cut by 4 bases and J by 1 base, with 13 bases left in between. Germline CDR1 SGHRS, CDR2 YFSETQ. The CDR3 loop reads CASSEQGSGTDTQYF. CDR3 bases: TGCGCCAGCAGCGAGCAGGGATCGGGCACAGATACGCAGTATTTT.

This clone was detected once. The rearrangement uses TRBV15 and TRBJ2-1; TRBD1 aligns across 10 bases. This CDR3 comprises 17 residues. V trimming: 1 base; J trimming: 6 bases; junction bases outside the gene matches: 9. Germline lookup yields CDR1 LNHNV and CDR2 YYDKDF (reference sequence). The CDR3: CATSRGVGQGLGNEQFF. CDR3 bases: TGTGCCACCAGCAGAGGTGTGGGACAGGGGTTGGGCAATGAGCAGTTCTTC.

This clone has more than one count but fewer than ten. The rearrangement links TRBV5-1 to TRBJ2-5, with 10 positions matching TRBD2. V trimming: 1 base; J trimming: 7 bases; junction bases outside the gene matches: 4. Germline CDR1 SGHRS, CDR2 YFSETQ. There are 14 residues in the CDR3. This CDR3 reads CASSLTSGDGTQYF. The CDR3 nucleotides read TGCGCCAGCAGCTTGACTAGCGGGGACGGGACCCAGTACTTC.